The rows below give T cell receptor beta chains drawn from one sample of a study of OX40 agonist ivuxolimab in advanced cancers. This table comes from immunoSEQ multiplex PCR, and its TCRdb copy is limited to in-frame clones, with some not included. The sample has some 34,000 clones; roughly 84% are singletons. Sequenced material: CD4+ or CD8+ T cells sorted from blood, taken in a trial of the OX40 agonist ivuxolimab. The receptors shown here come from an adult with an advanced solid tumor such as melanoma, head and neck, liver or kidney cancer. Both conserved end residues are part of each CDR3. A D gene is named only where the DNA matches it firmly. Only part of the rows carry a size: once, few, many, or a class if the clone is expanded.

abundance: few
v_gene: TRBV9
j_gene: TRBJ2-1
d_gene: .
CDR3nt: TGTGCCAGCAGCGTAGGAGGGCAGGGCCCCTACAATGAGCAGTTCTTC
CDR3aa: CASSVGGQGPYNEQFF

abundance: .
v_gene: TRBV5-6
j_gene: TRBJ1-2
d_gene: .
CDR3nt: TGTGCCAGCAGCTTGGCTACCGATATTTATGGCTACACCTTC
CDR3aa: CASSLATDIYGYTF

abundance: few
v_gene: TRBV7-2
j_gene: TRBJ2-7
d_gene: TRBD2
CDR3nt: TGTGCCAGCAGCTTAGTAGCGGGGGCCTCAACCTACGAGCAGTACTTC
CDR3aa: CASSLVAGASTYEQYF

abundance: once
v_gene: TRBV5-1
j_gene: TRBJ2-1
d_gene: .
CDR3nt: TGCGCCAGCAGCTGGGGAATTAGGAATGAGCAGTTCTTC
CDR3aa: CASSWGIRNEQFF

abundance: .
v_gene: TRBV7-9
j_gene: TRBJ2-2
d_gene: .
CDR3nt: TGTGCCAGCAGCCCCACCGAGAACACCGGGGAGCTGTTTTTT
CDR3aa: CASSPTENTGELFF

abundance: .
v_gene: TRBV7-2
j_gene: TRBJ2-5
d_gene: .
CDR3nt: TGTGCCAGCAGCTTATCAGACAGGTACCAAGAGACCCAGTACTTC
CDR3aa: CASSLSDRYQETQYF

abundance: .
v_gene: TRBV9
j_gene: TRBJ2-3
d_gene: .
CDR3nt: TGTGCCAGCAGCGCCGCCGGGACTAGCACAGATACGCAGTATTTT
CDR3aa: CASSAAGTSTDTQYF

abundance: .
v_gene: TRBV7-6
j_gene: TRBJ2-1
d_gene: .
CDR3nt: TGTGCCAGCAGCTTAGAGTACGGGAGCTCCTACAATGAGCAGTTCTTC
CDR3aa: CASSLEYGSSYNEQFF

abundance: once
v_gene: TRBV5-6
j_gene: TRBJ1-2
d_gene: TRBD1
CDR3nt: TGTGCCAGCAGCTTGGTAACGGCAGGGACAGAGGGTGGCTACACCTTC
CDR3aa: CASSLVTAGTEGGYTF

abundance: few
v_gene: TRBV21-1
j_gene: TRBJ2-1
d_gene: .
CDR3nt: TGTGCCAGCAGGGGGCGGGAGAGCTCCTACAATGAGCAGTTCTTC
CDR3aa: CASRGRESSYNEQFF

abundance: .
v_gene: TRBV6-5
j_gene: TRBJ2-7
d_gene: TRBD1
CDR3nt: TGTGCCAGCAGCATTACCGGGACAGGAACCTACGAGCAGTACTTC
CDR3aa: CASSITGTGTYEQYF

abundance: .
v_gene: TRBV6-5
j_gene: TRBJ1-5
d_gene: .
CDR3nt: TGTGCCAGCAGTTACTCGGGGCAGCTCAATCAGCCCCAGCATTTT
CDR3aa: CASSYSGQLNQPQHF

abundance: .
v_gene: TRBV18
j_gene: TRBJ2-5
d_gene: .
CDR3nt: TGTGCCAGCTCACCACCGGAGGGAATGAAGACCCAGTACTTC
CDR3aa: CASSPPEGMKTQYF

abundance: .
v_gene: TRBV27
j_gene: TRBJ2-1
d_gene: .
CDR3nt: TGTGCCAGCAGTTCGACTAACTCCTACAATGAGCAGTTCTTC
CDR3aa: CASSSTNSYNEQFF